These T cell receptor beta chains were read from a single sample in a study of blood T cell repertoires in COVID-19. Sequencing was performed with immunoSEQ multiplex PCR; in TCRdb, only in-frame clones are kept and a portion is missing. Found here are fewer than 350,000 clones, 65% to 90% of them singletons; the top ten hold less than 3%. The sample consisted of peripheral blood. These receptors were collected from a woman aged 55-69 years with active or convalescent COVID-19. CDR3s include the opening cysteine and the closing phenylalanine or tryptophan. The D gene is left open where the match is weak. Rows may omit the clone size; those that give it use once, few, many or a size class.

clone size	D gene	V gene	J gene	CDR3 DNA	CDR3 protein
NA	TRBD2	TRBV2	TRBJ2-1	TGTGCCAGCATGGCGGCGGGGGTCTACAATGAGCAGTTCTTC	CASMAAGVYNEQFF
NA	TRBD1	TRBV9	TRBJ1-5	TGTGCCAGCAGTCCCGGGACAGGGGCCAATCAGCCCCAGCATTTT	CASSPGTGANQPQHF
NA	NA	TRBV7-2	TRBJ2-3	TGTGCCAGCAGCTTACCAAGCACAGATACGCAGTATTTT	CASSLPSTDTQYF
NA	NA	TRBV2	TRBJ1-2	TGTGCCAGCAGCCGGGGAGGGGAGAACTATGGCTACACCTTC	CASSRGGENYGYTF
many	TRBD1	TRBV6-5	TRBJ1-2	TGTGCCAGCAGACATTCACCGGACAGGCAGGTTGGCTACACCTTC	CASRHSPDRQVGYTF
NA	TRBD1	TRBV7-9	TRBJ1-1	TGTGCCAGCAGCTTAGGTTTCGACAGGGGGTGGAACACTGAAGCTTTCTTT	CASSLGFDRGWNTEAFF
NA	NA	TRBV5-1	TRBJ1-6	TGCGCCAGCAGCCAAAGCGACAGTTACTATAATTCACCCCTCCACTTT	CASSQSDSYYNSPLHF
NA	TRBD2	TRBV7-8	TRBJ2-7	TGTGCCAGCAGCTCATCCCCGGGGGGGCACTACGAGCAGTACTTC	CASSSSPGGHYEQYF
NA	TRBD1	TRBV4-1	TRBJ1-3	TGCGCCAGCAGCGAGGGACAGAGCTCTGGAAACACCATATATTTT	CASSEGQSSGNTIYF
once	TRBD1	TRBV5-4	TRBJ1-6	TGTGCCAGCAGCTTGGAAGCACCGGGACAGGGCAATTCACCCCTCCACTTT	CASSLEAPGQGNSPLHF
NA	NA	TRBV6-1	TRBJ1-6	TGTGCCAGCAGTGACCGGACAGATAATTCACCCCTCCACTTT	CASSDRTDNSPLHF
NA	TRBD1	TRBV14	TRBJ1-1	TGTGCCAGCAGCCAAGCCTGGGGACAGGGGGAAACTATGAACACTGAAGCTTTCTTT	CASSQAWGQGETMNTEAFF
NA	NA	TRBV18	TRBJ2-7	TGTGCCAGCTCTCCGGGCTCCTACGAGCAGTACTTC	CASSPGSYEQYF
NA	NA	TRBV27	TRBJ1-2	TGTGCCAGCAGAGGAGCGGGGCTAAGCTATGGCTACACCTTC	CASRGAGLSYGYTF
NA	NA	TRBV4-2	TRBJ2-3	TGTGCCAGCAGCCAAGCTTTCGGTCGGGGGACCCTCGGCACAGATACGCAGTATTTT	CASSQAFGRGTLGTDTQYF
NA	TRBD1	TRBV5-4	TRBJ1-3	TGTGCCAGCAGTTCGACAGGGCTATCTGGAAACACCATATATTTT	CASSSTGLSGNTIYF
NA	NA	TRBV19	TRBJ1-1	TGTGCCAGTAGTATGTTGGCAGGGGACACTGAAGCTTTCTTT	CASSMLAGDTEAFF
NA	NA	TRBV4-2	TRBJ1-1	TGTGCCAGCAGCCAAGGGGGCACCCGACGTGGAGACACTGAAGCTTTCTTT	CASSQGGTRRGDTEAFF
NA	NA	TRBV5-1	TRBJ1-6	TGCGCCAGCAGCTGGACTGACGCGGGCGTTAATTCACCCCTCCACTTT	CASSWTDAGVNSPLHF
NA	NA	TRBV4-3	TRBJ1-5	TGCGCCAGCAGCCAAGATTGGAGGGTCCGGCAGCCCCAGCATTTT	CASSQDWRVRQPQHF
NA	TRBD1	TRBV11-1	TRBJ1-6	TGTGCCAGCAGCTGGACAGGGAGTGGCTCACCCCTCCACTTT	CASSWTGSGSPLHF
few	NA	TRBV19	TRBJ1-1	TGTGCCAGTAGTGAGCGGCTCATGAACACTGAAGCTTTCTTT	CASSERLMNTEAFF
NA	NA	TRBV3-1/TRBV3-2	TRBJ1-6	TGTGCCAGCAGCTCCGACAGGACCCCACGTTCACCCCTCCACTTT	CASSSDRTPRSPLHF
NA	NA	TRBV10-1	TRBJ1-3	TGCGCCAGCAAGGGGGAAAACACCATATATTTT	CASKGENTIYF
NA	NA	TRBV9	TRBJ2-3	TGTGCCAGCAGCCTGAATGCCCCGACTGTCACAGATACGCAGTATTTT	CASSLNAPTVTDTQYF
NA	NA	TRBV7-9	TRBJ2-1	TGTGCCAGCACCAAGGGGGCGGGGGGATACAATGAGCAGTTCTTC	CASTKGAGGYNEQFF
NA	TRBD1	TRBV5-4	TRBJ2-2	TGTGCCAGCAGAGCTGGGACAGGGACCACCGGGGAGCTGTTTTTT	CASRAGTGTTGELFF
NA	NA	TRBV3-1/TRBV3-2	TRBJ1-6	TGTGCCAGCAGCCCTAACAGGGCCAATTCACCCCTCCACTTT	CASSPNRANSPLHF
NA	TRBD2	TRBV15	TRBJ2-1	TGTGCCACCAGCGTCTACGGGGGGGACGATGAGCAGTTCTTC	CATSVYGGDDEQFF
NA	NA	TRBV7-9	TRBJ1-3	TGTGCCAGCAGCCACAACTCTGGAAACACCATATATTTT	CASSHNSGNTIYF
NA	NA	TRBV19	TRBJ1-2	TGTGCCAGTAGACGGGGGGCGAATAACTATGGCTACACCTTC	CASRRGANNYGYTF
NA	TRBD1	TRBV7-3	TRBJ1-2	TGTGCCAGCAGCTTAGGGGACAGGGGTACCAATGGCTACACCTTC	CASSLGDRGTNGYTF
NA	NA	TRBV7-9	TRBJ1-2	TGTGCCAGCAGCTTAGGAACAGGTTGGCTCTATGGCTACACCTTC	CASSLGTGWLYGYTF
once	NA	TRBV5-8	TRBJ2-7	TGTGCCAGCAGCCTGGGATGGAGGGGCTACGAGCAGTACTTC	CASSLGWRGYEQYF
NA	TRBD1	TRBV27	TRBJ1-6	TGTGCCAGCAGTCCGCGACACGGGACAGGGGGCGCCGGTGGGAGTTCACCCCTCCACTTT	CASSPRHGTGGAGGSSPLHF
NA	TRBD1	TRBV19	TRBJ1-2	TGTGCCAGTAGTACACTACAGGGGGCTGACTATGGCTACACCTTC	CASSTLQGADYGYTF
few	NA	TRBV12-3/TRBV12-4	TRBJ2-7	TGTGCCAGCAGTTTTGCGGGCTACGAGCAGTACTTC	CASSFAGYEQYF
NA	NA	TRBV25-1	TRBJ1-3	TGTGCCAGCAGTGATGGGCCAGGGAGGGGCACCATATATTTT	CASSDGPGRGTIYF
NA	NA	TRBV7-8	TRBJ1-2	TGTGCCAGCAGCTTAGCGACAACGCCTAACTATGGCTACACCTTC	CASSLATTPNYGYTF
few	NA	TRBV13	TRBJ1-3	TGTGCCAGCAGCTTAACAGGAGCCGGAAACACCATATATTTT	CASSLTGAGNTIYF
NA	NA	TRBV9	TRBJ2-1	NA	CASSVGDFGNEQFF
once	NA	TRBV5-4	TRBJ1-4	TGTGCCAGCAGCTTGGCCTCTGCCCAGGGCAGAGAAAAACTGTTTTTT	CASSLASAQGREKLFF